Listed here are 31 T cell receptor beta chains from one sample, sequenced in a study of beta chain features in type 1 diabetes. Reverse transcription of all isolated RNA meant that expressed TCRB transcripts were sequenced. The data were produced by immunoSEQ multiplex PCR, yet TCRdb's version contains in-frame clones alone and is incomplete. Of about 470,000 clones listed, about 30% are singletons. The specimen sequenced was naive CD4+ T cells from blood. These receptors were collected from a man younger than 30 in good health.

There are a few counts of this clone. This sequence joins TRBV7-9 and TRBJ2-7, with a possible D match to TRBD2 (5 bases). Trimming took off 3 bases at V and 2 bases at J, with 17 bases between the two ends. In germline, CDR1 is SEHNR, CDR2 FQNEAQ (reference sequence). The length of the CDR3 is 16 residues. The CDR3: CASSLSGGRGTYEQYF. The CDR3 DNA reads as TGTGCCAGCAGCTTGTCCGGCGGACGGGGTACCTACGAGCAGTACTTC.

This clone has more than one count but fewer than ten. This chain connects TRBV28 to TRBJ2-7, with D possibly called TRBD1 or TRBD2 (5 bases each). CDR1 and CDR2 (germline): MDHEN, SYDVKM. The V gene lost 5 bases and the J gene lost 6 bases, with 11 bases spanning the gap. The CDR3 consists of 12 residues. The CDR3 reads CASSRGAGEQYF. CDR3 bases: TGTGCCAGCAGTCGAGGGGCCGGCGAGCAGTACTTC.

Remarks on this clone: The sample carries other DNA sequences with the same CDR3. This chain uses TRBV9 with TRBJ2-1, with D tentatively TRBD2 (5 bases). Germline lookup yields CDR1 SGDLS and CDR2 YYNGEE. The CDR3 extends over 13 amino acids. V lost 0 bases to trimming and J lost 5 bases, with 6 bases between them. The CDR3 nucleotides read TGTGCCAGCAGCGTAGCGGGAAACAATGAGCAGTTCTTC. Residues: CASSVAGNNEQFF.

The chain has TRBV7-9 and TRBJ1-2, with TRBD1 identical over 9 bases. Germline CDR1 and CDR2: SEHNR and FQNEAQ (reference sequence). The CDR3 runs 16 residues. Trimming cost V 3 bases and J 1 base; bases outside gene matches: 6. CDR3 nucleotide sequence: TGTGCCAGCAGCTTCGGGACAGGGTTGGTTAACTATGGCTACACCTTC. Translated, it gives CASSFGTGLVNYGYTF. The full variable domain, with the rest looked up from reference TRBV7-9 and TRBJ1-2, is DTGVSQNPRHKITKRGQNVTFRCDPISEHNRLYWYRQTLGQGPEFLTYFQNEAQLEKSRLLSDRFSAERPKGSFSTLEIQRTEQGDSAMYLCASSFGTGLVNYGYTFGSGTRLTVV.

The chain carries TRBV2 and TRBJ2-7; perhaps TRBD1 as D (5 bases). The CDR3 length is 13 residues. Germline V gene lookup returns CDR1 SNHLY and CDR2 FYNNEI. The ends were cut back, 7 bases at V and 2 bases at J, with 12 bases in the middle. The CDR3 loop is CASKTALTYEQYF. As DNA, the CDR3 is TGTGCCAGCAAGACAGCTTTAACCTACGAGCAGTACTTC.

This clone was counted once. The V and J genes are TRBV5-4 and TRBJ2-2; tentatively, D is TRBD2 (6 bases). V dropped 4 bases and J dropped 4 bases, with 11 bases sitting between them. Germline CDR1 reads SGHNT; CDR2 reads YYREEE (reference sequence). The CDR3 loop spans 14 amino acids. The CDR3 region is CASSLWTTTGELFF. In DNA, the CDR3 is TGTGCCAGCAGCCTATGGACTACCACCGGGGAGCTGTTTTTT.

The chain links TRBV9 to TRBJ2-7; tentatively, D is TRBD1 or TRBD2 (7 bases each). The CDR3 runs to 13 residues. CDR1 SGDLS and CDR2 YYNGEE come from the germline V gene. Deletions cut 6 bases from V and 5 bases from J, with 15 bases between. CDR3 in amino acids: CASNRGGGDEQYF. The DNA for the CDR3 is TGTGCCAGCAACCGGGGAGGGGGCGACGAGCAGTACTTC.

This chain joins TRBV7-2 and TRBJ2-7; the match to TRBD2 covers 10 bases. CDR3 size: 15 residues. The V gene end was trimmed by 3 bases and the J gene end by 2 bases; junction bases not matched to a gene: 4. Germline CDR1 and CDR2: SGHTA and FQGNSA. The CDR3 sequence is CASSFVAGGPYEQYF. The DNA of the CDR3 is TGTGCCAGCAGCTTCGTAGCGGGAGGACCCTACGAGCAGTACTTC.

This clone has just a few counts. The J gene is TRBJ2-1, the V gene TRBV6-5; D is uncertain. Germline V gives CDR1 MNHEY, CDR2 SVGAGI. The CDR3 spans 15 residues. The V gene lost 6 bases and the J gene lost 1 base, with 13 bases spanning the gap. The CDR3 loop reads CASSKGRQSYNEQFF. CDR3 sequence (DNA): TGTGCCAGCAGCAAGGGTAGGCAGTCCTACAATGAGCAGTTCTTC.

This clone was counted between two and nine times. The chain combines TRBV29-1 with TRBJ2-7; TRBD1 matches 8 bases. CDR3 length equals 16 residues. With 7 bases clipped from V and 0 bases from J, the junction kept 14 bases outside the gene matches. Per germline, CDR1 SQVTM and CDR2 ANQGSEA. DNA for the CDR3: TGCAGCGCCTCAGACGGTAGGACAGGGAGCTCCTACGAGCAGTACTTC. Protein sequence: CSASDGRTGSSYEQYF.

The chain is built from TRBV29-1 and TRBJ1-1, with a weak D call TRBD1 (5 bases). CDR1 and CDR2 (germline): SQVTM, ANQGSEA. This CDR3 is 13 amino acids long. Trimming took 7 bases from V and 5 from J, leaving 17 bases between them. The CDR3 region is CSAMNLGGTEAFF. In nucleotides, the CDR3 is TGCAGCGCCATGAATCTGGGGGGAACTGAAGCTTTCTTT. The full variable domain, in which reference TRBV29-1 and TRBJ1-1 provide the parts outside the CDR3, is SAVISQKPSRDICQRGTSLTIQCQVDSQVTMMFWYRQQPGQSLTLIATANQGSEATYESGFVIDKFPISRPNLTFSTLTVSNMSPEDSSIYLCSAMNLGGTEAFFGQGTRLTVV.

The chain uses TRBV7-8 and TRBJ1-1; D gene ambiguous. Per the germline V gene, CDR1 is SGHVS and CDR2 is FQNEAQ. The CDR3 is made up of 13 amino acids. V was cut by 3 bases and J by 3 bases, with 8 bases left in between. CDR3 region: CASSFLRDTEAFF. The DNA for the CDR3 is TGTGCCAGCAGCTTCCTAAGGGACACTGAAGCTTTCTTT.

This clone was seen a few times. This chain uses TRBV9 with TRBJ1-2; D gene unclear. This CDR3 is 14 amino acids long. Germline V CDR1 and CDR2: SGDLS, YYNGEE. V was trimmed by 1 base and J by 6 bases, leaving 13 bases between them. The CDR3 loop reads CASSVLLGFDGYTF. CDR3 coding DNA: TGTGCCAGCAGCGTATTGCTCGGGTTTGATGGCTACACCTTC.

This clone was detected once. CDR3: CASSLPAAMKTQYF. CDR3 DNA: TGTGCCAGCAGTTTACCGGCAGCCATGAAGACCCAGTACTTC. The chain joins TRBV28 to TRBJ2-5; D is undetermined. Trimming cost V 2 bases and J 6 bases, with 13 bases left between them. From germline, CDR1 is MDHEN and CDR2 SYDVKM. This CDR3 is 14 amino acids long.

This clone has a single count. An end of the junction differs from the germline gene, which may be a read error. This sequence joins TRBV7-7 and TRBJ1-1; the match to TRBD1 covers 7 bases. This CDR3 is built from 14 residues. The germline V gene encodes CDR1 SSHAT and CDR2 FNYEAQ (reference sequence). This CDR3 reads CASSLGTVNTEAFF. DNA of the CDR3: TGTGCTAGCAGCTTAGGGACAGTGAACACTGAAGCTTTCTTT.

This clone appeared a few times. The rearrangement joins TRBV5-6 to TRBJ2-1; unclear D gene. Deletions cut 0 bases from V and 10 bases from J, with 8 bases between. Germline CDR1 is SGHDT and CDR2 is YYEEEE. The CDR3 is made up of 12 amino acids. The CDR3 nucleotides are TGTGCCAGCAGCTTGGCCAATCGGGAGCAGTTCTTC. Translated: CASSLANREQFF.

This clone occurred once. As DNA, the CDR3 is TGTGCCAGCAGCTTAAGGGACAGGGGGCAAGATACGCAGTATTTT. Amino acids: CASSLRDRGQDTQYF. J is TRBJ2-3 and V is TRBV7-2, with 12 bases aligning to TRBD1. The J segment lost 5 bases and the V segment lost 2 bases, leaving 2 bases of the junction unmatched. Looked up from germline, CDR1 is SGHTA and CDR2 is FQGNSA. This CDR3 region has 15 residues.

This clone was counted a few times. Here the CDR3 reads CAVKDSSGSYEQYF. In DNA, the CDR3 is TGTGCCGTAAAGGACTCCTCAGGATCCTACGAGCAGTACTTC. The rearrangement uses TRBV5-4 and TRBJ2-7; TRBD2 might be the D (5 bases). This CDR3 comprises 14 residues. The V end was cut by 10 bases, the J end by 1 base, with 18 bases between. Germline-derived CDR1 and CDR2 are SGHNT and YYREEE (reference sequence).

Here the CDR3 reads CASSRGLAGGWGSYNEQFF. The CDR3 coding sequence is TGCGCCAGCAGCCGGGGACTAGCGGGAGGTTGGGGCTCCTACAATGAGCAGTTCTTC. V gene TRBV4-1 combines with J gene TRBJ2-1, with TRBD2 matching over 15 bases. Trimming at V came to 4 bases and at J to 0 bases, leaving 7 bases not matched to a gene. Germline V gene data show CDR1 as MGHRA and CDR2 as YSYEKL. The CDR3 runs to 19 residues.

This sequence joins TRBV5-1 and TRBJ2-5; no reliable D call. V lost 4 bases, J lost 5 bases, and 18 bases lay in between. The CDR3 sequence is 15 residues long. The germline V gene has CDR1 SGHRS and CDR2 YFSETQ. In DNA, the CDR3 is TGCGCCAGCAGCCCCGGGCTTACAAGTAGGGAGACCCAGTACTTC. Translated: CASSPGLTSRETQYF.

The genes are TRBV4-2 and TRBJ2-6, with 9 bases that match TRBD1. Germline CDR1 is LGHNA and CDR2 is YNFKEQ. The junction had 9 bases not matched to a gene; V was cut back by 5 bases and J by 1 base. CDR3 length equals 18 residues. CDR3 coding DNA: TGTGCCAGCAGCTTGGCTGGGACAGGGAGGTCTGGGGCCAACGTCCTGACTTTC. It yields the protein CASSLAGTGRSGANVLTF.

The V gene is TRBV5-1, the J gene TRBJ2-3; D gene uncertain. Germline V gives CDR1 SGHRS, CDR2 YFSETQ. Trimming left V 0 bases short and J 5 bases short, with 4 bases between. This CDR3 region has 12 residues. CDR3: CASSLDVDTQYF. The CDR3 nucleotides are TGCGCCAGCAGCTTGGATGTAGATACGCAGTATTTT.

Remarks on this clone: At the DNA level, this CDR3 is encoded by other sequences in the same sample as well. The genes are TRBV19 and TRBJ2-6; 8 nucleotides match TRBD2. CDR1 and CDR2 (germline): LNHDA, SQIVND (reference sequence). The CDR3 extends over 16 amino acids. V trimming: 2 bases; J trimming: 2 bases; junction bases outside the gene matches: 2. For the CDR3, the DNA is TGTGCCAGTAGTATACTAGCGGGCGCTGGGGCCAACGTCCTGACTTTC. It is translated as CASSILAGAGANVLTF.

The chain joins TRBV5-6 to TRBJ2-1; 9 nucleotides align to TRBD2. This CDR3 region has 16 residues. CDR1 is SGHDT and CDR2 is YYEEEE in the germline V gene. Trimming took 0 bases from V and 7 from J; bases not matched to a gene: 8. The CDR3 loop is CASSLEASGRRNEQFF. DNA for the CDR3: TGTGCCAGCAGCTTGGAAGCAAGCGGGAGGAGAAATGAGCAGTTCTTC. Variable domain in full (rest from reference TRBV5-6 and TRBJ2-1): DAGVTQSPTHLIKTRGQQVTLRCSPKSGHDTVSWYQQALGQGPQFIFQYYEEEERQRGNFPDRFSGHQFPNYSSELNVNALLLGDSALYLCASSLEASGRRNEQFFGPGTRLTVL.

This clone was seen only a few times. At one end, the junction sequence differs from germline, possibly due to a read error. The chain combines TRBV20-1 with TRBJ2-7; D is uncertain. Germline V CDR1 and CDR2: DFQATT, SNEGSKA (reference sequence). The CDR3 runs to 11 residues. The chain's CDR3 is CSARKGFSLDF. The CDR3, as DNA: TGCAGTGCTAGAAAAGGGTTTAGCTTAGATTTC.

This clone was observed a few times. The V and J genes are TRBV30 and TRBJ1-2; D not certain. CDR1 is GTSNPN, CDR2 SVGIG, per germline (reference sequence). The CDR3 sequence is 13 residues long. V lost 0 bases, J lost 8 bases, and 13 bases lay in between. CDR3 nucleotide sequence: TGTGCCTGGAGTGTACTGCTCCAAACGGGCTACACCTTC. This sequence encodes CAWSVLLQTGYTF.

This chain uses TRBV4-1 with TRBJ1-2, with TRBD1 identical over 9 bases. The CDR3 covers 18 residues. V dropped 4 bases and J dropped 0; count of bases not matched to a gene: 12. The V gene's germline CDR1 is MGHRA and CDR2 YSYEKL. Written as DNA, the CDR3 is TGCGCCAGCAGCCTAATCCGGGACAGGGCCAGAGCTAACTATGGCTACACCTTC. Translating gives CASSLIRDRARANYGYTF.

This clone has more than one count but fewer than ten. The chain employs TRBV7-2 and TRBJ2-2; D gene uncertain. CDR3 length equals 12 residues. V was trimmed by 3 bases and J by 7 bases, leaving 6 bases between them. Germline-derived CDR1 and CDR2 are SGHTA and FQGNSA. Here the CDR3 reads CASSLVYGELFF. The CDR3 DNA follows: TGTGCCAGCAGCTTGGTGTACGGGGAGCTGTTTTTT.

The J gene is TRBJ2-5, the V gene TRBV30; 9 nucleotides match TRBD1. Germline CDR1 GTSNPN, CDR2 SVGIG (reference sequence). The CDR3 loop spans 15 amino acids. V shed 2 bases, J shed 7 bases, and the junction held 11 bases outside the gene matches. The CDR3 DNA reads as TGTGCCTGGAGTTCGCAACAGGGGGCCTTGGGGACCCAGTACTTC. Protein: CAWSSQQGALGTQYF.

This clone was observed a single time. The chain has TRBV30 and TRBJ2-5; D is perhaps TRBD2 (6 bases). The ends were cut back, 3 bases at V and 0 bases at J, with 14 bases in the middle. This CDR3 spans 15 amino acids. The germline V gene encodes CDR1 GTSNPN and CDR2 SVGIG (reference sequence). In nucleotides, the CDR3 is TGTGCCTGGAGCGCGGGACGGAGGTACCAAGAGACCCAGTACTTC. This gives the protein CAWSAGRRYQETQYF.

The chain recombines TRBV2 with TRBJ2-3, with D possibly being TRBD1 or TRBD2 (6 bases each). The germline V gene encodes CDR1 SNHLY and CDR2 FYNNEI. The CDR3 totals 13 residues. V shed 2 bases and J shed 6 bases, with 9 bases lying between them. CDR3 DNA: TGTGCCAGCAGTGAAAGGGGGGAGGATACGCAGTATTTT. Amino acids: CASSERGEDTQYF. Complete variable domain (other parts from reference TRBV2 and TRBJ2-3): EPEVTQTPSHQVTQMGQEVILRCVPISNHLYFYWYRQILGQKVEFLVSFYNNEISEKSEIFDDQFSVERPDGSNFTLKIRSTKLEDSAMYFCASSERGEDTQYFGPGTRLTVL.